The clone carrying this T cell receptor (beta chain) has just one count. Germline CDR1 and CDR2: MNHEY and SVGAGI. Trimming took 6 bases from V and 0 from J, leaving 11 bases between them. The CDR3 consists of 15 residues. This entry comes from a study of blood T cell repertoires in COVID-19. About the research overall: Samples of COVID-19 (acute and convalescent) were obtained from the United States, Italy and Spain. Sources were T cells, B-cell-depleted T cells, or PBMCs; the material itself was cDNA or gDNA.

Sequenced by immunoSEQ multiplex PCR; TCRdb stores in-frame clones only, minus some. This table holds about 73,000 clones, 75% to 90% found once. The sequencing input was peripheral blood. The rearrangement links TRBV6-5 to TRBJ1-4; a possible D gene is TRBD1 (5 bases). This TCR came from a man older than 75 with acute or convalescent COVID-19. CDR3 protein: CASSAGVTTNEKLFF. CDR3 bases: TGTGCCAGCAGCGCGGGGGTGACAACTAATGAAAAACTGTTTTTT.